This section outlines one T cell receptor (beta chain) sequence together with its context. Its antigen is not identified. These data originate in a study of radiation and T cells in renal cell carcinoma. Whole-study context: Nephrectomy followed 15 Gy stereotactic body radiation by 4 weeks. Notes on the study in general: From baseline, blood top tumor clonotypes peaked at 2 weeks post-radiation.

V lost 4 bases and J 4 bases, leaving 9 bases between the germline ends. The CDR3 loop spans 13 amino acids. Germline CDR1 MNHEY, CDR2 SVGAGI. Clones were read by immunoSEQ multiplex PCR, and TCRdb kept only the in-frame ones, dropping some. Here the sample spans 94,000 or so clones, about four fifths being singletons. Indicated time point: baseline pretreatment blood. Treatment reported: 15 Gy SBRT to primary tumor, nephrectomy 4 weeks later. The patient's renal cell carcinoma had clear cell pathology. The receptor's source is a man between 60 and 70 years old with renal cell carcinoma. The chain joins TRBV6-5 to TRBJ2-3, with D possibly TRBD2 on 6 matching bases. The sample consisted of blood, taken from a patient whose treatment included radiotherapy and nephrectomy. The CDR3 coding sequence is TGTGCCAGCAGTTCCCCGGGGGCAGATACGCAGTATTTT. Translation gives CASSSPGADTQYF.